This entry lists 25 T cell receptor beta chains sequenced from one sample in a study of T cells expressing NK-cell markers. Reprocessing the 5' RACE reads, TCRdb reports a single entry for every CDR3 protein and omits DNA. This repertoire comprises around 280,000 distinct CDR3 sequences; its ten largest clones make up around 0.37%. The sequencing input was blood T cells: a sorted CD56 or NKG2C T cell subset, CD4+ or CD8+ T cells, or bulk PBMC T cells (not recorded which). Receptors originate from a man aged 18 to 35 in good health.

The chain has TRBV20-1 and TRBJ2-3; there is no DNA to check the TCRdb D call of TRBD2. This CDR3 contains 15 residues. Germline values: CDR1 DFQATT, CDR2 SNEGSKA (reference sequence). The CDR3 reads CSASLREGQTDTQYF.

The CDR3 reads CASTKQGLDTEAFF. V is TRBV5-1 and J is TRBJ1-1; TCRdb's D call of TRBD1 is untestable without DNA. This CDR3 is 14 amino acids long. The V gene's germline CDR1 is SGHRS and CDR2 YFSETQ.

This chain connects TRBV12-3 or TRBV12-4 to TRBJ1-4. There are 14 residues in the CDR3. This CDR3 reads CASSLEGGREKLFF.

V usage is TRBV25-1 and J usage is TRBJ2-3; there is no DNA to check the TCRdb D call of TRBD2. Germline V gene data show CDR1 as MGHDK and CDR2 as SYGVNS. The CDR3 runs 18 residues. The CDR3: CASSGGYLAGGRADTQYF. Full variable domain (missing parts from reference TRBV25-1 and TRBJ2-3): EADIYQTPRYLVIGTGKKITLECSQTMGHDKMYWYQQDPGMELHLIHYSYGVNSTEKGDLSSESTVSRIRTEHFPLTLESARPSHTSQYLCASSGGYLAGGRADTQYFGPGTRLTVL.

The chain is built from TRBV10-3 and TRBJ2-5. The length of the CDR3 is 14 residues. Germline values: CDR1 ENHRY, CDR2 SYGVKD. CDR3 sequence reads: CAISESGIGETQYF.

The chain has TRBV9 and TRBJ2-1; the D gene TCRdb calls, TRBD2, cannot be checked with no DNA. This CDR3 is 15 amino acids long. Germline loops: CDR1 SGDLS, CDR2 YYNGEE. The CDR3 protein is CASSVGTSANNEQFF.

The gene calls are TRBV20-1 and TRBJ1-4. Germline CDR1 and CDR2: DFQATT and SNEGSKA (reference sequence). The length of the CDR3 is 13 residues. CDR3 sequence reads: CSARRPPHEKLFF.

The chain employs TRBV5-1 and TRBJ2-1; TCRdb calls TRBD2, which cannot be checked without DNA. CDR3 size: 17 residues. CDR1 is SGHRS, CDR2 YFSETQ, per germline. The CDR3 sequence: CASSPSGGRAVYNEQFF.

The chain employs TRBV12-3 or TRBV12-4 and TRBJ1-2; TCRdb proposes TRBD1, but this gene call is untestable without DNA. This CDR3 region has 14 residues. The CDR3 is CASSPTDRVDGYTF.

The chain recombines TRBV12-3 or TRBV12-4 with TRBJ2-7. The CDR3 is made up of 14 amino acids. CDR3 protein: CASRGRDFGYEQYF.

The V call is TRBV6-2 or TRBV6-3, the J call TRBJ2-1; TCRdb names TRBD2, which stays unverified in the absence of DNA. Germline V gene lookup returns CDR1 MNHEY and CDR2 SVGEGT. CDR3 length equals 19 residues. The CDR3: CASLTRAGTSGRGTNEQFF.

V is TRBV20-1 and J is TRBJ1-5; TCRdb selects TRBD1, and the lack of DNA leaves this call unchecked. CDR1 DFQATT and CDR2 SNEGSKA come from the germline V gene (reference sequence). This CDR3 spans 17 amino acids. The CDR3 region is CSAREPPGTGSNQPQHF.

J is TRBJ1-1 and V is TRBV4-2; the TRBD1 assignment by TCRdb is unverifiable without DNA. The CDR3 length is 17 residues. The V gene's germline CDR1 is LGHNA and CDR2 YNFKEQ. CDR3 protein: CASSQDTGRSLNTEAFF.

V and J are TRBV12-3 or TRBV12-4 and TRBJ2-5. There are 13 residues in the CDR3. The CDR3: CASSSRTQETQYF.

V usage is TRBV12-3 or TRBV12-4 and J usage is TRBJ2-5; TCRdb outputs TRBD1, but without DNA this stays unchecked. The CDR3 consists of 15 residues. CDR3 residues: CASSPYRDGEETQYF.

The chain recombines TRBV12-3 or TRBV12-4 with TRBJ2-7; TCRdb's assignment of TRBD1 cannot be checked, as there is no DNA. The CDR3 is made up of 13 amino acids. This CDR3 is CASSLVRRREQYF.

The chain is built from TRBV10-3 and TRBJ2-5; TCRdb picks TRBD2, but there is no DNA to check that call. The CDR3 is 15 residues long. Per germline, CDR1 ENHRY and CDR2 SYGVKD. This CDR3 is CAIKGREGRGETQYF.

V usage is TRBV12-3 or TRBV12-4 and J usage is TRBJ2-3; TCRdb selects TRBD1, and the lack of DNA leaves this call unchecked. CDR3 size: 15 residues. This chain's CDR3 is CASSLDRSRTDTQYF.

This chain connects TRBV12-3 or TRBV12-4 to TRBJ1-2. This CDR3 comprises 13 residues. CDR3 protein: CASSAGGAYGYTF.

The chain has TRBV24-1 and TRBJ1-1. CDR3 length: 14 residues. Germline values: CDR1 KGHDR, CDR2 SFDVKD. CDR3: CATSDGSMNTEAFF.

The chain employs TRBV29-1 and TRBJ1-4. CDR1 is SQVTM and CDR2 is ANQGSEA in the germline V gene. This CDR3 comprises 12 residues. CDR3 sequence: CSVEITGEKLFF.

The J gene is TRBJ2-1, the V gene TRBV5-1; as DNA is missing, the TRBD2 call by TCRdb cannot be tested. The CDR3 has 14 amino acids. Germline V CDR1 and CDR2: SGHRS, YFSETQ. The CDR3 loop is CASSTGTFYNEQFF. Supplemented by reference TRBV5-1 and TRBJ2-1, the full variable domain reads KAGVTQTPRYLIKTRGQQVTLSCSPISGHRSVSWYQQTPGQGLQFLFEYFSETQRNKGNFPGRFSGRQFSNSRSEMNVSTLELGDSALYLCASSTGTFYNEQFFGPGTRLTVL.

CDR3 protein: CASSLNLAGGPDTQYF. The chain links TRBV7-6 to TRBJ2-3; as DNA is missing, the TRBD2 call by TCRdb cannot be tested. The germline CDR1 and CDR2 sequences are SGHVS and FNYEAQ. The CDR3 runs 16 residues.

The J gene is TRBJ2-1, the V gene TRBV7-8; the TCRdb call, TRBD2, lacks DNA for checking. Germline CDR1 and CDR2: SGHVS and FQNEAQ. The CDR3 is 15 amino acids. The CDR3 loop is CASSSGTTAYNEQFF.

The rearrangement uses TRBV19 and TRBJ1-1. This CDR3 spans 11 amino acids. Germline lookup yields CDR1 LNHDA and CDR2 SQIVND (reference sequence). CDR3 sequence: CASTRLTEAFF.